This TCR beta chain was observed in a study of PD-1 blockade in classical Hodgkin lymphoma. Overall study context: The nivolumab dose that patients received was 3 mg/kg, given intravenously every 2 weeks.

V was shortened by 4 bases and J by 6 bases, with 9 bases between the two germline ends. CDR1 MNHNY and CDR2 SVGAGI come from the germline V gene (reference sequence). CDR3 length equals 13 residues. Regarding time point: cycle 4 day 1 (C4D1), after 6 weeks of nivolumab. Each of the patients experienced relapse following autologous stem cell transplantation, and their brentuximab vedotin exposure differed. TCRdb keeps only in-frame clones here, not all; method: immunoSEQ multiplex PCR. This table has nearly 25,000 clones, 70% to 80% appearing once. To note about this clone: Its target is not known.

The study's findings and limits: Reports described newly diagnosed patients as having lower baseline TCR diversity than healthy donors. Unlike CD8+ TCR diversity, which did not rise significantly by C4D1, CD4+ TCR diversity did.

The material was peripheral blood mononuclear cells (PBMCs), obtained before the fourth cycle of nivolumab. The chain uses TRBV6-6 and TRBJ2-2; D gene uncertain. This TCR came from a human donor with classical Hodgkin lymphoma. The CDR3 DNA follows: TGTGCCAGCAGTTTTAAGGGTTCCGGGGAGCTGTTTTTT. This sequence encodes CASSFKGSGELFF.